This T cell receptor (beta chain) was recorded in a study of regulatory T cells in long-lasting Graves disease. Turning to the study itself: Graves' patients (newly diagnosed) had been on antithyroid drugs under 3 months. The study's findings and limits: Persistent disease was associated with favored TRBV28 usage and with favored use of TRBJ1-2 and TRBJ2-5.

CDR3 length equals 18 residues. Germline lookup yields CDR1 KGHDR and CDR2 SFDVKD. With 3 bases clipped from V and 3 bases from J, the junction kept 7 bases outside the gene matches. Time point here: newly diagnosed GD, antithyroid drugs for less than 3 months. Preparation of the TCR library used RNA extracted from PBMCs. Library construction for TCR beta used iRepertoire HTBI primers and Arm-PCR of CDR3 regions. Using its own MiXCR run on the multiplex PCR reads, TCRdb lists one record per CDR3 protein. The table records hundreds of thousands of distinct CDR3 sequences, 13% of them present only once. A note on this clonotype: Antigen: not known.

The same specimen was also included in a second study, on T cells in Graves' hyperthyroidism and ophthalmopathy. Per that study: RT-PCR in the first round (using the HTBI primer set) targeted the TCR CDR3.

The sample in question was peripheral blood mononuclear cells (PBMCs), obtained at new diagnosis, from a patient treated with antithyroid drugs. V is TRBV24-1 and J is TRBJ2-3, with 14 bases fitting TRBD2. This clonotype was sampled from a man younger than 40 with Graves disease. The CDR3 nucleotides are TGTGCCACCAGTGATCCCGGGACTAGCGGGAGCGCGACAGATACGCAGTATTTT. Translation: CATSDPGTSGSATDTQYF.